This T cell receptor beta chain is drawn from a study of tumor-infiltrating lymphocytes in primary liver carcinoma. Study in general: In every tissue type, samples returned a similar yield of roughly 3.65 to 7.5 million productive TCRbeta reads.

Unsorted bulk tissue of about 18-34 mg yielded co-extracted RNA and DNA. Patients underwent surgical resection for primary liver carcinoma. A note on this clonotype: A junction boundary mismatches the germline segment, possibly from a read error.

cDNA specific to TCR beta was made from around 450 ng of total RNA, with a constant-region primer employed for priming. Generation of the TCR beta libraries relied on three nested multiplex PCR rounds using slightly modified ARM-PCR. With TRBV1-TRBV30 forward primers and a C-beta reverse primer, the first two PCR rounds were run for approximately 10 cycles each. A single record per CDR3 protein comes from TCRdb applying MiXCR to the multiplex PCR reads. This sample has about 78,000 distinct CDR3 sequences; 65% to 75% occur once, and the top ten carry roughly 13%. The CDR3 covers 13 residues. The sequenced material came from liver tumor tissue from sampling region 4. Subset specified: tumor region T4, right-lateral pole. This TCR was sampled from a woman aged 55 to 70 with primary liver carcinoma and hepatitis B virus infection. The chain carries TRBV12-3 or TRBV12-4 and TRBJ2-3; the D gene is possibly TRBD1 (8 bases). CDR3: CPSSWTGRVTQYF. The CDR3 nucleotides are TGTCCCAGCAGTTGGACAGGGAGGGTTACGCAGTATTTT.